This passage covers 12 T cell receptor beta chains from one sample sequenced in a study of T cell repertoires in cytomegalovirus infection. These receptors have no known antigen. Each CDR3 protein gets one entry after TCRdb re-called the reads with MiXCR. Of 110,000 or so distinct CDR3 sequences listed, 30% are singletons. Here the sequenced sample was CD8+ T cells from cultured PBMCs, taken from culture after CMV antigen stimulation. The receptors originated from a human donor in good health (CMV status not recorded). Some clones in this sample may be carry-over from other donors' samples.

The table lists this clonotype with many counts. This chain uses TRBV7-2 with TRBJ2-5; TRBD1 matches 7 bases. This CDR3 region has 17 residues. Unmatched junction bases numbered 10, after V lost 0 bases and J lost 3 bases. Germline V gene data show CDR1 as SGHTA and CDR2 as FQGNSA. The DNA for the CDR3 is TGTGCCAGCAGCTTAGCGGGCCTGGGACAGCGAGAAGAGACCCAGTACTTC. Protein product: CASSLAGLGQREETQYF.

This clonotype was picked up a small number of times. V usage is TRBV5-6 and J usage is TRBJ1-1; D remains ambiguous. Trimming shortened V by 2 bases and J by 1 base, and 12 bases separated the two germline ends. CDR1 is SGHDT, CDR2 YYEEEE, per germline. The CDR3 runs to 15 residues. DNA for the CDR3: TGTGCCAGCAGCTTAGTTCCAGACCAGAACACTGAAGCTTTCTTT. It translates to CASSLVPDQNTEAFF. The complete variable domain, with remaining parts taken from reference TRBV5-6 and TRBJ1-1, reads DAGVTQSPTHLIKTRGQQVTLRCSPKSGHDTVSWYQQALGQGPQFIFQYYEEEERQRGNFPDRFSGHQFPNYSSELNVNALLLGDSALYLCASSLVPDQNTEAFFGQGTRLTVV.

In its sample, this clonotype was seen many times. The chain uses TRBV6-1 and TRBJ2-4, with D hard to call. Per germline, CDR1 MNHNS and CDR2 SASEGT. Trimming removed 11 bases from V and 2 bases from J, with 19 bases in between. The CDR3 loop spans 15 amino acids. The CDR3 here is CAALGPRFPKNIQYF. CDR3 in DNA: TGTGCCGCACTGGGCCCGAGGTTCCCCAAAAACATTCAGTACTTC.

This clonotype occurred a few times. J is TRBJ1-5 and V is TRBV12-3 or TRBV12-4, with 8 bases identical to TRBD1. Trimming cost V 3 bases and J 6 bases; bases outside gene matches: 4. The CDR3 loop spans 14 amino acids. For the CDR3, the DNA is TGTGCCAGCAGTTTGGACAGGGAGAGTCAGCCCCAGCATTTT. This codes for CASSLDRESQPQHF.

The CDR3 DNA reads as TGTGCCAGCAGTGAATTCAAGTTCGACTCTGGAAACACCATATATTTT. Amino acid sequence: CASSEFKFDSGNTIYF. The V and J genes are TRBV6-1 and TRBJ1-3; D gene unclear. Trimming took off 2 bases at V and 0 bases at J, with 11 bases between the two ends. Germline CDR1 MNHNS, CDR2 SASEGT. The CDR3 runs 16 residues.

This clonotype has just a few counts. This chain uses TRBV29-1 with TRBJ1-1; D ambiguous. CDR3 length equals 14 residues. CDR1 is SQVTM and CDR2 is ANQGSEA in the germline V gene. Deletions cut 6 bases from V and 3 bases from J, with 17 bases between. CDR3 DNA sequence: TGCAGCGTACTCGGGGTTAGGTCGGACACTGAAGCTTTCTTT. This translates into CSVLGVRSDTEAFF.

This clonotype was found a few times. This chain links TRBV4-1 with TRBJ2-1; 7 bases match TRBD1. The CDR3 has 15 amino acids. Trimming took 6 bases from V and 4 from J; bases not matched to a gene: 9. Germline assignment: CDR1 MGHRA and CDR2 YSYEKL. The CDR3: CASSPTGAIYNEQFF. The CDR3 nucleotides read TGCGCCAGCAGTCCCACAGGGGCGATATACAATGAGCAGTTCTTC.

This chain uses TRBV4-1 with TRBJ1-1; a weak D match, TRBD1 (6 bases). Trimming left V 1 base short and J 4 bases short, with 10 bases between. CDR3 length: 14 amino acids. From germline, CDR1 is MGHRA and CDR2 YSYEKL. The CDR3 DNA sequence: TGCGCCAGCAGCCAAGGCGTAGGGGGCACTGAAGCTTTCTTT. Its protein is CASSQGVGGTEAFF.

The V call is TRBV7-9, the J call TRBJ1-5; no definite D call. Germline lookup yields CDR1 SEHNR and CDR2 FQNEAQ (reference sequence). V was trimmed by 2 bases and J by 4 bases, leaving 3 bases between them. This CDR3 is 12 amino acids long. This CDR3 reads CASSLTNQPQHF. As DNA, the CDR3 is TGTGCCAGCAGCTTAACGAATCAGCCCCAGCATTTT.

The chain is built from TRBV4-1 and TRBJ1-5; no firm D call. Per germline, CDR1 MGHRA and CDR2 YSYEKL. The CDR3 loop spans 14 amino acids. Trimming removed 4 bases at V and 3 bases at J, with 10 bases between. The CDR3 is CASSPTDLNQPQHF. DNA of the CDR3: TGCGCCAGCAGCCCAACGGACCTCAATCAGCCCCAGCATTTT.

This clonotype has a count of ten or more. The junction departs from the called germline gene at one end, perhaps through a read error. The rearrangement links TRBV5-1 to TRBJ2-2; no clear D gene. Germline CDR1 reads SGHRS; CDR2 reads YFSETQ. The CDR3 is 15 amino acids. The CDR3 DNA follows: TGCGCCAGCAGTTTGGAACTTATTAACACCGGGGAGCTGTTTTTT. It encodes CASSLELINTGELFF.

The rearrangement joins TRBV4-3 to TRBJ1-4, with D perhaps matching TRBD1 (6 bases). This CDR3 contains 16 residues. V lost 1 base to trimming and J lost 3 bases, with 12 bases between them. CDR1 is LGHNA, CDR2 YSLEER, per germline. The CDR3, as DNA: TGCGCCAGCAGCCAAGGGGGGCAGTGGGCTAATGAAAAACTGTTTTTT. Encoded protein: CASSQGGQWANEKLFF.